The 5 T cell receptor beta chains given below trace back to one sample, sequenced in a study of T-cell memory formation after mild COVID-19. TCRdb analysed the 5' RACE reads with MiXCR anew, one entry per CDR3 protein. The table shows about half a million distinct CDR3 sequences, with roughly 18% occurring only once. The sequencing input was PBMCs or a T cell subset sorted from them (not recorded which). Receptors originate from an adult woman who had mild COVID-19 (a few samples of this study predate the infection). Cell type and time point are not known.

Only a few counts were recorded for this clonotype. The gene calls are TRBV9 and TRBJ2-2; D is unclear. Germline lookup yields CDR1 SGDLS and CDR2 YYNGEE. The V and J ends lost 1 base and 0 bases respectively, with 4 bases between them. This CDR3 is 14 amino acids long. This CDR3 reads CASSVLSNTGELFF. The CDR3 nucleotides read TGTGCCAGCAGCGTACTCTCGAACACCGGGGAGCTGTTTTTT.

DNA for the CDR3: TGTGCCAGCAGAAGAAGTGCCTGGGGATTTGATCAGCCCCAGCATTTT. Its translation: CASRRSAWGFDQPQHF. This chain uses TRBV6-1 with TRBJ1-5, with D unclear. The germline gives CDR1 MNHNS, CDR2 SASEGT. There are 16 residues in the CDR3. Trimming took 6 bases from V and 5 from J, leaving 20 bases between them.

This clonotype has more than one count but fewer than ten. The rearrangement links TRBV20-1 to TRBJ2-1; D perhaps matches TRBD2 (6 bases). V dropped 1 base and J dropped 4 bases, with 14 bases sitting between them. CDR1 is DFQATT, CDR2 SNEGSKA, per germline (reference sequence). The CDR3 sequence is 15 residues long. The CDR3 loop reads CSARVVGLSYNEQFF. CDR3 nucleotide sequence: TGCAGTGCTAGAGTCGTGGGACTCTCATACAATGAGCAGTTCTTC.

The V gene is TRBV4-3, the J gene TRBJ2-7; D might be TRBD2 (6 bases). CDR3 length: 14 residues. V shed 1 base and J shed 6 bases, with 13 bases lying between them. Germline CDR1 LGHNA, CDR2 YSLEER. The CDR3: CASSQVSGPSEQYF. The CDR3 bases are TGCGCCAGCAGCCAAGTTAGCGGTCCTTCCGAGCAGTACTTC.

This clonotype was seen a few times. The CDR3 loop reads CASSSQGAPGELFF. The DNA for the CDR3 is TGTGCCAGCAGCTCACAGGGGGCTCCCGGGGAGCTGTTTTTT. The V gene is TRBV11-3, the J gene TRBJ2-2; TRBD1 matches 9 bases. Germline assignment: CDR1 SGHNT and CDR2 YENEEA. This CDR3 contains 14 residues. The J segment lost 6 bases and the V segment lost 4 bases, leaving 3 bases of the junction unmatched.